The T cell receptor (beta chain) under discussion was sequenced for a study of blood T cell repertoires in COVID-19. Overall study context: Collection of acute and convalescent COVID-19 samples took place in the United States, Italy and Spain. PBMCs, B-cell-depleted T cells, or T cells were the source of the cDNA or gDNA that made up the material.

Trimming took 3 bases from V and 6 from J, leaving 9 bases between them. There are 14 residues in the CDR3. Germline loops: CDR1 MNHEY, CDR2 SVGAGI. This clone was recorded once. Per the study methods: For nucleated cells, counts were estimated from reference gene primer amplification. Sequencing was performed with immunoSEQ multiplex PCR; in TCRdb, only in-frame clones are kept and a portion is missing. For V, J and clone size, that table is used; D and trimming come from the DNA. This sample has around 130,000 clones; around 83% occur once, and the top ten carry about 9.9%. The chain has TRBV6-5 and TRBJ1-6; D not certain. The receptor was isolated from a man aged 40-50 years with active or convalescent COVID-19. Sequenced sample: peripheral blood. The CDR3 reads CASSYQVFNSPLHF. In DNA form, the CDR3 reads TGTGCCAGCAGTTATCAGGTCTTTAATTCACCCCTCCACTTT.